The clone carrying this T cell receptor (beta chain) was recorded at least ten times. The entry originates in a study of regulatory T cells in long-lasting Graves disease. To make TCR beta libraries, researchers used iRepertoire HTBI primers and Arm-PCR of CDR3 regions. TCRdb re-called the multiplex PCR reads through MiXCR, storing one row per CDR3 protein. The sample includes about 240,000 distinct CDR3 sequences, around 21% of them seen just once. V dropped 7 bases and J dropped 10; count of bases not matched to a gene: 16. CDR1 is MNHNS and CDR2 is SASEGT in the germline V gene. The CDR3 runs 15 residues. The time point is: newly diagnosed GD, antithyroid drugs for less than 3 months. Preparation of the TCR library used RNA extracted from PBMCs.

This chain links TRBV6-1 with TRBJ1-1, with 9 bases fitting TRBD1. Source: peripheral blood mononuclear cells (PBMCs), taken at new diagnosis, from a patient treated with antithyroid drugs. The sequence derives from a female donor with Graves disease. This CDR3 is CASNQGTGITMGAFF. CDR3 sequence (DNA): TGTGCCAGCAACCAAGGGACAGGGATCACTATGGGAGCTTTCTTT.